This entry lists 25 T cell receptor beta chains sequenced from one sample in a study of T cells in Graves' hyperthyroidism and ophthalmopathy. Amplified TCR beta CDR3 regions came from RNA transcripts. HTBI primers drove first-round RT-PCR of the TCR CDR3. TCRdb reprocessed the multiplex PCR reads with MiXCR, giving one entry per CDR3 protein. In the table there are fewer than 200,000 distinct CDR3 sequences, about a sixth of which are singletons. The sample taken for sequencing was blood. The source of these receptors is a woman aged 45-65 years with Graves' hyperthyroidism.

This clonotype was observed at least ten times. J is TRBJ1-5 and V is TRBV20-1; possible D gene TRBD1, 5 bases. The CDR3 loop spans 13 amino acids. Germline V CDR1 and CDR2: DFQATT, SNEGSKA (reference sequence). The V end was cut by 1 base, the J end by 6 bases, with 10 bases between. The chain's CDR3 is CSARGAGTQPQHF. DNA of the CDR3: TGCAGTGCTAGAGGGGCAGGGACTCAGCCCCAGCATTTT.

The sample holds many counts of this clonotype. The chain has TRBV5-1 and TRBJ1-2, with unresolved D. The germline V gene has CDR1 SGHRS and CDR2 YFSETQ. V lost 2 bases and J lost 0, with 14 bases in between. This CDR3 region has 16 residues. The CDR3 DNA is TGCGCCAGCAGCTTAACATCGACGAAAGCTAACTATGGCTACACCTTC. It codes for CASSLTSTKANYGYTF.

The sample holds many counts of this clonotype. V usage is TRBV29-1 and J usage is TRBJ1-3; no firm D call. Germline V lookup: CDR1 SQVTM, CDR2 ANQGSEA. The CDR3 runs to 12 residues. V lost 7 bases to trimming and J lost 0 bases, with 7 bases between them. CDR3 coding DNA: TGCAGCGGGGCGCTCTCTGGAAACACCATATATTTT. Translation gives CSGALSGNTIYF.

This clonotype was found many times. CDR3 DNA sequence: TGCAGTGCCGCGGCGGGGACAGCGAGCTCCTATAATTCACCCCTCCACTTT. It specifies CSAAAGTASSYNSPLHF. The rearrangement links TRBV20-1 to TRBJ1-6, with 7 bases matching TRBD1. V was pared by 6 bases and J by 0 bases, with 11 bases of the junction left unmatched. The V gene's germline CDR1 is DFQATT and CDR2 SNEGSKA (reference sequence). The CDR3 has 17 residues.

This clonotype was found a few times. The chain couples TRBV28 to TRBJ1-2; TRBD1 is a possible D gene (5 bases). CDR1 MDHEN and CDR2 SYDVKM come from the germline V gene. This CDR3 region has 15 residues. V lost 7 bases and J lost 6, with 21 bases in between. The CDR3 spells CASTPVLRGTHGYTF. The CDR3 DNA reads as TGTGCCAGCACCCCTGTTCTCCGGGGGACGCATGGCTACACCTTC.

The chain couples TRBV7-9 to TRBJ2-5; 8 positions agree with TRBD2. The ends lost 5 bases at V and 4 bases at J; junction bases unmatched: 6. The CDR3 length is 14 residues. CDR1 is SEHNR, CDR2 FQNEAQ, per germline (reference sequence). For the CDR3, the DNA is TGTGCCAGCAGCCGCCGGACTAGCCCAGAGACCCAGTACTTC. Protein product: CASSRRTSPETQYF.

In this sample, this clonotype turned up many times. The chain combines TRBV5-5 with TRBJ2-7; tentative D call: TRBD2 (7 bases). The length of the CDR3 is 14 residues. With 5 bases removed from V and 4 bases from J, the gap between germline ends came to 16 bases. The germline V gene encodes CDR1 SGHKS and CDR2 YYEKEE (reference sequence). In DNA form, the CDR3 reads TGTGCCAGCAGGTATCAGGGAGGGGGTTACGAGCAGTACTTC. It is translated as CASRYQGGGYEQYF. The full variable domain, its missing parts supplied by reference TRBV5-5 and TRBJ2-7, is DAGVTQSPTHLIKTRGQQVTLRCSPISGHKSVSWYQQVLGQGPQFIFQYYEKEERGRGNFPDRFSARQFPNYSSELNVNALLLGDSALYLCASRYQGGGYEQYFGPGTRLTVT.

This clonotype was counted between two and nine times. At one end the junction does not follow the germline gene, possibly because of a read error. This sequence joins TRBV13 and TRBJ2-7, with a tentative D call TRBD1 (6 bases). The length of the CDR3 is 14 residues. Germline V gene sequence: CDR1 PRHDT, CDR2 FYEKMQ (reference sequence). CDR3 residues: CAGSLGRGGYEQYF. The CDR3, as DNA: TGTGCCGGCAGCTTGGGCAGGGGCGGTTACGAGCAGTACTTC.

V gene TRBV19 combines with J gene TRBJ2-3, with 11 bases matching TRBD2. V was pared by 3 bases and J by 4 bases, with 6 bases of the junction left unmatched. CDR1 and CDR2 from the germline V gene are LNHDA and SQIVND (reference sequence). This CDR3 spans 16 amino acids. The CDR3: CASSMFGTSGADTQYF. The CDR3 DNA reads as TGTGCCAGTAGTATGTTTGGGACTAGCGGTGCAGATACGCAGTATTTT.

This clonotype was observed at least ten times. The chain joins TRBV12-3 or TRBV12-4 to TRBJ1-2, with D perhaps TRBD1 (6 bases). Trimming took off 2 bases at V and 0 bases at J, with 7 bases between the two ends. The length of the CDR3 is 14 residues. The CDR3 nucleotides read TGTGCCAGCAGTTTAAGGGGGGCTAACTATGGCTACACCTTC. Its protein is CASSLRGANYGYTF.

This clonotype came up many times. V and J are TRBV7-2 and TRBJ2-2; D unclear. The CDR3 length is 14 residues. V lost 0 bases, J lost 4 bases, and 6 bases lay in between. Germline V gene data show CDR1 as SGHTA and CDR2 as FQGNSA. The CDR3 spells CASSLAGFTGELFF. CDR3 nucleotides: TGTGCCAGCAGCTTAGCCGGGTTCACCGGGGAGCTGTTTTTT.

The V gene is TRBV10-3, the J gene TRBJ2-1; the match to TRBD2 covers 11 bases. Germline CDR1 reads ENHRY; CDR2 reads SYGVKD. V shed 6 bases, J shed 2 bases, and the junction held 6 bases outside the gene matches. This CDR3 has 16 amino acids. The CDR3 reads CAIRTGTSGAYNEQFF. CDR3 nucleotide sequence: TGTGCCATCAGGACCGGGACTAGCGGCGCCTACAATGAGCAGTTCTTC.

This clonotype was recorded many times. V usage is TRBV29-1 and J usage is TRBJ1-2; 7 bases are a match to TRBD1. V shed 5 bases and J 4 bases; nucleotides not matched to a gene: 7. CDR3 length equals 13 residues. CDR1 and CDR2 (germline): SQVTM, ANQGSEA. In nucleotides, the CDR3 is TGCAGCGTTTGGGACAGCGCAACCTATGGCTACACCTTC. This translates into CSVWDSATYGYTF.

Ten or more counts support this clonotype. This sequence joins TRBV19 and TRBJ2-3; no clear D. Deletions cut 4 bases from V and 4 bases from J, with 9 bases between. The CDR3 has 13 amino acids. Germline V gives CDR1 LNHDA, CDR2 SQIVND (reference sequence). CDR3 loop: CASSKVDADTQYF. The CDR3 coding sequence is TGTGCCAGTAGTAAGGTGGACGCAGATACGCAGTATTTT.

The sample holds many counts of this clonotype. CDR3 sequence: CASVDRVGQPQHF. The CDR3, as DNA: TGTGCCAGCGTGGACAGGGTCGGTCAGCCCCAGCATTTT. The chain is built from TRBV6-1 and TRBJ1-5; 8 nucleotides agree with TRBD1. V was pared by 8 bases and J by 6 bases, with 6 bases of the junction left unmatched. This CDR3 has 13 amino acids. The germline CDR1 and CDR2 sequences are MNHNS and SASEGT.

This clonotype was recorded at least ten times. The genes are TRBV6-1 and TRBJ1-4; D possibly corresponds to TRBD1 (6 bases). This CDR3 comprises 15 residues. The V gene's germline CDR1 is MNHNS and CDR2 SASEGT. V was trimmed by 7 bases and J by 3 bases, leaving 15 bases between them. The CDR3 DNA reads TGTGCCAGCAAACAAGGGGGGGGGGCTAATGAAAAACTGTTTTTT. Translating gives CASKQGGGANEKLFF.

This clonotype was counted a few times. The CDR3 region is CATSDPGLRGGYEQYF. For the CDR3, the DNA is TGTGCCACCAGTGATCCCGGACTGCGAGGGGGCTACGAGCAGTACTTC. This chain uses TRBV24-1 with TRBJ2-7; D is possibly TRBD1 (6 bases). Germline CDR1 and CDR2: KGHDR and SFDVKD. This CDR3 has 16 amino acids. Deletions cut 3 bases from V and 3 bases from J, with 17 bases between.

This clonotype has at least ten counts. The V call is TRBV2, the J call TRBJ1-5; no reliable D call. Germline values: CDR1 SNHLY, CDR2 FYNNEI. The CDR3 length is 15 residues. V gave up 4 bases and J gave up 0 bases, with 10 bases separating them. CDR3: CASSGQISSNQPQHF. DNA for the CDR3: TGTGCCAGCAGTGGGCAGATCTCTAGCAATCAGCCCCAGCATTTT.

In DNA, the CDR3 is TGTGCCAGCAGCGCCCGGGACAGCGAGGGCTACACCTTC. Its translation: CASSARDSEGYTF. The chain recombines TRBV9 with TRBJ1-2; TRBD1 matches 7 bases. Germline V gene data show CDR1 as SGDLS and CDR2 as YYNGEE. The CDR3 is 13 amino acids. V lost 3 bases to trimming and J lost 8 bases; unmatched junction nucleotides: 7.

This clonotype was recorded at least ten times. This chain joins TRBV2 and TRBJ1-6; TRBD1 is a possible D gene (5 bases). Trimming pared 0 bases from V and 6 bases from J, leaving 12 bases between. CDR1 and CDR2 (germline): SNHLY, FYNNEI. This CDR3 is built from 16 residues. The CDR3 DNA is TGTGCCAGCAGTGAAGCGCTTCGGGGGGTTAATTCACCCCTCCACTTT. Its protein is CASSEALRGVNSPLHF.

This clonotype was observed many times. V usage is TRBV19 and J usage is TRBJ2-2; D ambiguous. The CDR3 covers 18 residues. The V gene's germline CDR1 is LNHDA and CDR2 SQIVND (reference sequence). The V end was cut by 0 bases, the J end by 2 bases, with 16 bases between. The CDR3: CASSIEGPHTSNTGELFF. The CDR3 DNA follows: TGTGCCAGTAGTATAGAAGGCCCACACACCTCTAACACCGGGGAGCTGTTTTTT.

The sample holds many counts of this clonotype. This chain links TRBV9 with TRBJ1-2, with D unclear. The CDR3 has 15 amino acids. V was cut by 2 bases and J by 0 bases, with 11 bases left in between. Germline assignment: CDR1 SGDLS and CDR2 YYNGEE. The CDR3 nucleotides are TGTGCCAGCAGCGTGGGAGGCCGCGCTAACTATGGCTACACCTTC. This sequence encodes CASSVGGRANYGYTF.

This clonotype was recorded many times. The chain is built from TRBV4-1 and TRBJ1-5, with D perhaps matching TRBD1 (5 bases). The CDR3 contains 16 residues. Germline lookup yields CDR1 MGHRA and CDR2 YSYEKL. V was pared by 1 base and J by 6 bases, with 16 bases between. CDR3 DNA sequence: TGCGCCAGCAGCCAAGTTAAGGGGAGGTGGCCTCAGCCCCAGCATTTT. This encodes CASSQVKGRWPQPQHF.

Many counts were recorded for this clonotype. This chain's CDR3 is CASSSRNTEAFF. The CDR3 DNA is TGTGCCAGCAGTTCTAGGAACACTGAAGCTTTCTTT. The gene calls are TRBV28 and TRBJ1-1; D ambiguous. Looked up from germline, CDR1 is MDHEN and CDR2 is SYDVKM. The CDR3 extends over 12 amino acids. V was pared by 4 bases and J by 1 base, with 4 bases between.

This clonotype was counted at least ten times. The chain carries TRBV6-5 and TRBJ1-1; D call uncertain. This CDR3 has 15 residues. The V end lost 0 bases, the J end lost 0 bases, and 8 bases lay between the germline ends. CDR1 MNHEY and CDR2 SVGAGI come from the germline V gene. The CDR3 nucleotides are TGTGCCAGCAGTTACTCTTTGGGTCTGAACACTGAAGCTTTCTTT. Translating it yields CASSYSLGLNTEAFF.